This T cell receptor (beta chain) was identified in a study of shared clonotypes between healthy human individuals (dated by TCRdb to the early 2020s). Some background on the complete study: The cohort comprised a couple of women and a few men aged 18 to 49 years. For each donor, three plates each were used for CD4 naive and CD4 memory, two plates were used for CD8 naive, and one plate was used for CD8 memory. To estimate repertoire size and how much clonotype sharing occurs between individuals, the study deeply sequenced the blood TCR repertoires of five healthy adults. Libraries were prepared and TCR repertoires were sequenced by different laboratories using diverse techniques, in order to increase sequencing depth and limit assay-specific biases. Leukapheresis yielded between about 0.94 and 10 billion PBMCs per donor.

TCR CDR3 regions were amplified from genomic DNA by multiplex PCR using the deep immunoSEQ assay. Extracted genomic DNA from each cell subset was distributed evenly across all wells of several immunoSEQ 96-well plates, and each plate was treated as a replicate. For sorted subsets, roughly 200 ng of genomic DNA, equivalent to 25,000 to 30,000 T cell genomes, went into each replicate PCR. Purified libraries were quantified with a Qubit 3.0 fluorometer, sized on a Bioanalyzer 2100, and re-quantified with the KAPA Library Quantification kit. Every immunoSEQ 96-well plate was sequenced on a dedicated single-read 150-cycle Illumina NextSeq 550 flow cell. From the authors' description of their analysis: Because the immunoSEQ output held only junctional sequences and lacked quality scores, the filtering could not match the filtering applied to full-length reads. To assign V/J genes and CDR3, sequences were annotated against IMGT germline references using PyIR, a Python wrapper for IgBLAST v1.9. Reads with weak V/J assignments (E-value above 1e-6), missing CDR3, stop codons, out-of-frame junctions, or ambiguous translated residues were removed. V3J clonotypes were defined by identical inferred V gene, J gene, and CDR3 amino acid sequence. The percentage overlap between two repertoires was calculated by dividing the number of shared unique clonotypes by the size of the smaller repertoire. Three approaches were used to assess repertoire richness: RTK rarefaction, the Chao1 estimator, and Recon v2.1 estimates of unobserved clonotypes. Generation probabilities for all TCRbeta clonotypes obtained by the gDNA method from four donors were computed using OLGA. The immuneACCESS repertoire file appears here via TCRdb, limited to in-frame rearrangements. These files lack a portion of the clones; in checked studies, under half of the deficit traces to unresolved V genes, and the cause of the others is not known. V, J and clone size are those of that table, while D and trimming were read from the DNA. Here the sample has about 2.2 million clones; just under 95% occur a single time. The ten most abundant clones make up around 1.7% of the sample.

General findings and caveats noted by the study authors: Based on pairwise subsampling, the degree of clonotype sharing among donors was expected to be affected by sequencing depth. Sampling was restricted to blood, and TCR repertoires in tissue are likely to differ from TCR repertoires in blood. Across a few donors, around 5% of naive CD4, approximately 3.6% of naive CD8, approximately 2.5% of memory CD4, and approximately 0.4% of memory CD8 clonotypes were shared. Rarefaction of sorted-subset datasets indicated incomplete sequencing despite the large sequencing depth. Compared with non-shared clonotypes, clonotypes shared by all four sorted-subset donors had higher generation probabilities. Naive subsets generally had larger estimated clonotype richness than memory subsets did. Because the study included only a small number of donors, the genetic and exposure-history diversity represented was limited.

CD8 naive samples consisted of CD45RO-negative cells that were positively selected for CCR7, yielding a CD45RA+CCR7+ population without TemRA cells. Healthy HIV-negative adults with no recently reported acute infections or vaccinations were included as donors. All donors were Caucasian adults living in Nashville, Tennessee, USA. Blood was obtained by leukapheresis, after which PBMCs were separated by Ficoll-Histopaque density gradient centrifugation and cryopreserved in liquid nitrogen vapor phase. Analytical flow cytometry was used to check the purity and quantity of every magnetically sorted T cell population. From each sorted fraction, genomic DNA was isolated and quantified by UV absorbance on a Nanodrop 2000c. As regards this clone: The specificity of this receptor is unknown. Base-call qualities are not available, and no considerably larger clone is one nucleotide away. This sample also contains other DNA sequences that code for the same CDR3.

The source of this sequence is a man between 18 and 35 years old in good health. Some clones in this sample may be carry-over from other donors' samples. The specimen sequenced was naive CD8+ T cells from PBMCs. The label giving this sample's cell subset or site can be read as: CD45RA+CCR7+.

The encoded CDR3 is CASSVGDVSYEQYF. The sequenced DNA: TGTGCCAGCAGCGTAGGTGACGTCTCCTACGAGCAGTACTTC. The rearrangement joined TRBV9 to TRBJ2-7, with no reliable assignment of the D segment. The germline V gene yields SGDLS for CDR1 and YYNGEE for CDR2. The CDR3 holds 14 amino acids from the cysteine to the phenylalanine. Only the CDR3 part of the read is kept: 42 bases, read in frame from the first base. At the junction V is shortened by 0 bases and J by 0 bases, with 7 bases in between.